This T cell receptor beta chain was observed in a study of cytotoxic CD8 clonotypes in ibrutinib-treated CLL. With V trimmed by 4 bases and J by 3 bases, 4 bases remained unmatched. The CDR3 runs 15 residues. The germline gives CDR1 SGHRS, CDR2 YFSETQ. TCRdb's table, derived via immunoSEQ multiplex PCR, lists solely in-frame clones and lacks some. This sample has some 130,000 clones, with approximately 85% found just once. This specimen was PBMCs, taken after 24 months of ibrutinib treatment. The chain employs TRBV5-1 and TRBJ1-3; 10 bases match TRBD1. This sequence originates from a human donor with chronic lymphocytic leukemia. The DNA of the CDR3 is TGCGCCAGCAGCCTGCGGACAGGGGGTGGAAACACCATATATTTT. Residues: CASSLRTGGGNTIYF.